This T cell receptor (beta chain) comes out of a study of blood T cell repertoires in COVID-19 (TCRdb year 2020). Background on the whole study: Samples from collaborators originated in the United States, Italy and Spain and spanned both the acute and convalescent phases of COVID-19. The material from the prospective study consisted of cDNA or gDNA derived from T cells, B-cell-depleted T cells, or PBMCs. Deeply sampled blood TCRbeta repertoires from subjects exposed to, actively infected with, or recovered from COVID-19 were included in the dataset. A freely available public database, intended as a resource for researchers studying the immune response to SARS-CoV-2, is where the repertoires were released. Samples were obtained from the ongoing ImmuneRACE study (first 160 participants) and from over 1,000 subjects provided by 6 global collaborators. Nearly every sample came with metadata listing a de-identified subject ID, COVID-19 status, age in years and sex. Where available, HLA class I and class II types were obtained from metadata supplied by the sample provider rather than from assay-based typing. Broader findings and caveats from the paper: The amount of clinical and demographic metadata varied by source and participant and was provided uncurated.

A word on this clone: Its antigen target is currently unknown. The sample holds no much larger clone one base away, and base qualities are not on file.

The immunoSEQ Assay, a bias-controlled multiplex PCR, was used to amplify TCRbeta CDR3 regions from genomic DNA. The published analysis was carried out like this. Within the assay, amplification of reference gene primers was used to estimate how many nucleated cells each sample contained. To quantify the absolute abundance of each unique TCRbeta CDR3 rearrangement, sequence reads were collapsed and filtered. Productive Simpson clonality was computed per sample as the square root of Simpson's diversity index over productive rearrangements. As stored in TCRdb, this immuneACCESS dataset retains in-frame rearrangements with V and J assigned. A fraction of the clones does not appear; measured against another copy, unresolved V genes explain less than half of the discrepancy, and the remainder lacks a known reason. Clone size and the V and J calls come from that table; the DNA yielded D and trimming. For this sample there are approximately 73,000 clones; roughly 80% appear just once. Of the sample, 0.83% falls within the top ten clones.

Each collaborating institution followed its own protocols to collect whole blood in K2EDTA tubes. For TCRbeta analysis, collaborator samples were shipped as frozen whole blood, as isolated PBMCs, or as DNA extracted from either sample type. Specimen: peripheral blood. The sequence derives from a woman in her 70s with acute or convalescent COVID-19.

Read as DNA, the sequence is TGTGCCAGTAGTATACTAGCGGGGACAGATACGCAGTATTTT. It specifies CASSILAGTDTQYF. The chain links TRBV19 with TRBJ2-3, with 9 bases in between that match TRBD2. For this chain, trimming is 2 bases at the V end and 3 bases at the J end, and the number of junction bases without a gene match is 0. Reading from cysteine to phenylalanine, the CDR3 counts 14 amino acids. The CDR3 DNA has 42 bases and is translated from base 1. From a lookup of the germline V gene (reference sequence), CDR1 and CDR2 are LNHDA and SQIVND.